Listed below are T cell receptor beta chains from one sample, sequenced in a study of T-cell memory formation after mild COVID-19. Using its own MiXCR run on the 5' RACE reads, TCRdb lists one record per CDR3 protein. The repertoire includes approximately 210,000 distinct CDR3 sequences, about 27% of them detected once, and about 10% sits in the top ten. Sequenced material: PBMCs or a T cell subset sorted from them (not recorded which). The receptors originated from an adult woman who had mild COVID-19 (a few samples of this study predate the infection). Cell type and time point are not known. The CDR3 runs from the conserved cysteine through the conserved F or W. The order of the fields is CDR3 protein, V gene, J gene.

CDR3: CASSLEGTGGSDTQYF; V: TRBV7-2; J: TRBJ2-3
CDR3: CSVARDTSEGYTF; V: TRBV29-1; J: TRBJ1-2
CDR3: CASSGETDYEQYF; V: TRBV25-1; J: TRBJ2-7
CDR3: CASSPDVGSSYNEQFF; V: TRBV7-9; J: TRBJ2-1
CDR3: CASSYPGTSGRGETQYF; V: TRBV5-6; J: TRBJ2-5
CDR3: CASSQIGVEAFF; V: TRBV4-1; J: TRBJ1-1
CDR3: CASSRMVRGRAPGNEQFF; V: TRBV7-2; J: TRBJ2-1
CDR3: CASSEEDHTEAFF; V: TRBV25-1; J: TRBJ1-1
CDR3: CASSLAPDQETQYF; V: TRBV5-1; J: TRBJ2-5
CDR3: CASSPGRGYTF; V: TRBV12-3/TRBV12-4; J: TRBJ1-2
CDR3: CASSLGGIQPQHF; V: TRBV12-3/TRBV12-4; J: TRBJ1-5
CDR3: CASSYGSDTQYF; V: TRBV6-2/TRBV6-3; J: TRBJ2-3
CDR3: CASSQVQPANEQFF; V: TRBV3-1; J: TRBJ2-1
CDR3: CASSYTGDQPQHF; V: TRBV6-5; J: TRBJ1-5
CDR3: CASNVGLASSYEQYF; V: TRBV27; J: TRBJ2-7
CDR3: CASNQAGQASTDTQYF; V: TRBV7-8; J: TRBJ2-3
CDR3: CASSFAFNQPQHF; V: TRBV11-2; J: TRBJ1-5
CDR3: CASSGTGPYEQYF; V: TRBV12-3/TRBV12-4; J: TRBJ2-7
CDR3: CSAREIGRYYEQYF; V: TRBV20-1; J: TRBJ2-7
CDR3: CASSPVGVGNSYEQYF; V: TRBV18; J: TRBJ2-7
CDR3: CASSQDLPRDYEQYF; V: TRBV4-2; J: TRBJ2-7
CDR3: CASSLRTAEETQYF; V: TRBV7-9; J: TRBJ2-5
CDR3: CATSQTGNTIYF; V: TRBV24-1; J: TRBJ1-3
CDR3: CASSVDGQGAGELFF; V: TRBV9; J: TRBJ2-2
CDR3: CASSSGNSYNEQFF; V: TRBV5-1; J: TRBJ2-1
CDR3: CASSPGQGARNEQFF; V: TRBV11-2; J: TRBJ2-1
CDR3: CASSPPGQTNYGYTF; V: TRBV12-3/TRBV12-4; J: TRBJ1-2
CDR3: CASSVSGGLRDTQYF; V: TRBV7-9; J: TRBJ2-3
CDR3: CASSFRAWETQYF; V: TRBV7-7; J: TRBJ2-5
CDR3: CASSRGLAEETQYF; V: TRBV5-1; J: TRBJ2-5
CDR3: CATSATGEGTGELFF; V: TRBV12-3/TRBV12-4; J: TRBJ2-2
CDR3: CASSPDRGPEAFF; V: TRBV7-3; J: TRBJ1-1
CDR3: CASSALAGALTQYF; V: TRBV6-5; J: TRBJ2-5
CDR3: CASSPIAGAEDTQYF; V: TRBV7-2; J: TRBJ2-3
CDR3: CSALRLAGQETQYF; V: TRBV20-1; J: TRBJ2-5
CDR3: CASSLYVGQSNRDTIYF; V: TRBV7-2; J: TRBJ1-3
CDR3: CASSLERGPVYEQYF; V: TRBV11-2; J: TRBJ2-7
CDR3: CASSLEAGTLNYGYTF; V: TRBV7-8; J: TRBJ1-2
CDR3: CASSLAGRGKQFF; V: TRBV5-6; J: TRBJ2-1
CDR3: CASSLSLGTQYF; V: TRBV12-3/TRBV12-4; J: TRBJ2-3
CDR3: CASSQDGQVPLF; V: TRBV4-2; J: TRBJ1-2
CDR3: CATLSPGGQFF; V: TRBV6-5; J: TRBJ2-1
CDR3: CASSLWGLVAETQYF; V: TRBV27; J: TRBJ2-5
CDR3: CASSLDGLAPNNEQFF; V: TRBV4-2; J: TRBJ2-1
CDR3: CASSQTANQETQYF; V: TRBV4-3; J: TRBJ2-5
CDR3: CASSLKGARYGYTF; V: TRBV7-9; J: TRBJ1-2
CDR3: CASSHITVTDTQYF; V: TRBV11-2; J: TRBJ2-3
CDR3: CSAPRDFEAFF; V: TRBV20-1; J: TRBJ1-1
CDR3: CASSKTPGRPPEQYF; V: TRBV21-1; J: TRBJ2-7
CDR3: CASSSSERPRQGRANYGYTF; V: TRBV13; J: TRBJ1-2
CDR3: CASSLVALAGIAKNIQYF; V: TRBV5-1; J: TRBJ2-4
CDR3: CASSSVGRREGQRNEQFF; V: TRBV5-4; J: TRBJ2-1